This T cell receptor beta chain emerged from a study of glioma-infiltrating T cells after dendritic cell vaccination. Clones were read by immunoSEQ multiplex PCR, and TCRdb kept only the in-frame ones, dropping some. The data contain about 99,000 clones, roughly 76% of them singletons. The germline gives CDR1 ENHRY, CDR2 SYGVKD. The length of the CDR3 is 13 residues. The V gene lost 3 bases and the J gene lost 7 bases, with 13 bases spanning the gap. The receptor's source is a human donor with glioblastoma. This specimen was blood, taken before dendritic cell vaccination. V is TRBV10-3 and J is TRBJ2-7, with D unclear. CDR3 loop: CAISDGVLLEQYF. DNA for the CDR3: TGTGCCATCAGTGATGGTGTCCTACTAGAGCAGTACTTC.